This T cell receptor (beta chain) was profiled in a study of shared clonotypes between healthy human individuals. This CDR3 has 15 amino acids. V shed 2 bases, J shed 5 bases, and the junction held 1 base outside the gene matches. The germline V gene encodes CDR1 MNHEY and CDR2 SMNVEV (reference sequence). Execution of the assay was at deep level. Measured with immunoSEQ multiplex PCR; TCRdb has only the in-frame clones, and not every one. The profile shows 1 million to 1.3 million clones, about 80% of them singletons. Comment on this clone: Other DNA sequences in the sample encode the same CDR3.

This TCR derives from a man aged 18 to 29 in good health. Some clones in this sample may be carry-over from other donors' samples. This chain uses TRBV27 with TRBJ2-3; 13 bases agree with TRBD2. Sequenced sample: memory CD4+ T cells from PBMCs. Noted subset: CD45RA-negative fraction. CDR3 loop: CASSLGTSGKDTQYF. CDR3 nucleotide sequence: TGTGCCAGCAGTTTAGGGACTAGCGGGAAAGATACGCAGTATTTT.